The entry that follows covers one T cell receptor beta chain sequence. TCRdb keeps only in-frame clones here, not all; method: immunoSEQ multiplex PCR. Of more than 110,000 clones in the sample, more than 75% were seen once. This sample was included in a study of cytotoxic CD8 clonotypes in ibrutinib-treated CLL. About the research overall: Among the samples, the mean was around 260,000 productive templates and tens of thousands of productive rearrangements.

This CDR3 region has 13 residues. The germline V and J ends were trimmed by 8 bases and 5 bases, with 13 bases remaining between them. Germline V gives CDR1 SNHLY, CDR2 FYNNEI. Sequencing used PBMCs, obtained after 36 months of ibrutinib treatment. This chain uses TRBV2 with TRBJ1-5; perhaps TRBD1 as D (5 bases). The sequence came from a human donor with chronic lymphocytic leukemia. The CDR3 region is CASQRGVYQPQHF. The CDR3 nucleotides read TGTGCCAGCCAAAGGGGAGTTTATCAGCCCCAGCATTTT.